The 3 T cell receptor beta chains listed next were all sequenced from one sample in a study of cytomegalovirus exposure and HLA in healthy donors. 60 Vbeta and 13 Jbeta primers were used in PCR. The method was immunoSEQ multiplex PCR; TCRdb's version includes in-frame clones alone and lacks a portion of them. This sample has approximately 170,000 clones, with 81% found just once. Sequencing was done on a sample of PBMCs. The receptors shown here come from a man aged 50 to 60 in good health and CMV-seropositive.

The V gene is TRBV10-3, the J gene TRBJ1-1, with D possibly TRBD1 on 6 matching bases. The CDR3 is 16 residues long. CDR1 and CDR2 (germline): ENHRY, SYGVKD. Trimming left V 6 bases short and J 5 bases short, with 22 bases between. CDR3 region: CAISVAPLGAGTEAFF. CDR3 DNA sequence: TGTGCCATCAGCGTCGCCCCGTTGGGGGCCGGGACTGAAGCTTTCTTT.

This chain links TRBV7-3 with TRBJ2-2; the D gene is possibly TRBD1 (8 bases). Germline CDR1 and CDR2: SGHTA and FQGTGA. With 3 bases removed from V and 4 bases from J, the gap between germline ends came to 12 bases. CDR3 size: 15 residues. DNA for the CDR3: TGTGCCAGCAGCTTCCACAGGGGGGGCACCGGGGAGCTGTTTTTT. The encoded protein is CASSFHRGGTGELFF.

The chain uses TRBV27 and TRBJ2-3, with 7 bases fitting TRBD1. The germline V gene encodes CDR1 MNHEY and CDR2 SMNVEV (reference sequence). Trimming removed 4 bases from V and 5 bases from J; junction bases left unmatched: 15. The CDR3 spans 17 residues. The CDR3 nucleotides are TGTGCCAGCAGTTCCCCTCCAAGGGGGCGGCTAGGAGATACGCAGTATTTT. Protein product: CASSSPPRGRLGDTQYF.